This T cell receptor (beta chain) is drawn from a study of T cells in Graves' hyperthyroidism and ophthalmopathy. This clonotype was counted at least ten times. Using RNA transcripts as the source, TCR beta CDR3 regions were amplified. HTBI primers were used for first-round RT-PCR of the TCR CDR3. Each CDR3 protein gets one entry after TCRdb re-called the multiplex PCR reads with MiXCR. The table shows nearly 750,000 distinct CDR3 sequences, with just over 35% occurring only once. Sequences were obtained from blood. The receptor was derived from a woman aged 40-49 years with Graves' hyperthyroidism.

CDR3 DNA sequence: TGTGCCAGCAGAACCCTGGACAGGGGTAAGCCGATTACGGAAGCTTTCTTT. Its protein is CASRTLDRGKPITEAFF. J is TRBJ1-1 and V is TRBV2, with 9 bases aligning to TRBD1. Germline loops: CDR1 SNHLY, CDR2 FYNNEI. V lost 6 bases and J lost 8; bases outside the gene matches: 19. The length of the CDR3 is 17 residues.